This TCR beta chain was obtained from a study of cytomegalovirus exposure and HLA in healthy donors. The V end was cut by 3 bases, the J end by 8 bases, with 19 bases between. The CDR3 length is 15 residues. Germline V gives CDR1 MNHEY, CDR2 SMNVEV (reference sequence). Primers included in the PCR were 60 Vbeta and 13 Jbeta primers. Produced via immunoSEQ multiplex PCR; TCRdb's table is partial and in-frame only. The sample has approximately 150,000 clones; around four fifths are singletons. V is TRBV27 and J is TRBJ1-2; possible D gene TRBD1, 5 bases. Sequencing was carried out using PBMCs. The sequence came from an older woman in good health and CMV-seropositive. In DNA form, the CDR3 reads TGTGCCAGCAGTTTTTTTGAATCCAGGGTGGAAGGCTACACCTTC. It codes for CASSFFESRVEGYTF.